This record concerns one TCR beta chain sequence. Which antigen it targets is not known. Base qualities are missing; no much larger clone stands one base away. CDR1 and CDR2 are drawn from the germline V gene (reference sequence): LNHDA, SQIVND. From the cysteine up to the phenylalanine, the CDR3 has a length of 14 residues. Solely the CDR3 DNA is kept, with 42 bases framed from the first base. The sample is drawn from a study of graft-versus-host responses after intestinal transplantation (dated by TCRdb to about 2021). Regarding the research as a whole: Recipients received multivisceral, liver-intestinal, or isolated intestinal transplants. Every recipient was given anti-thymocyte globulin induction, followed by approximately three years of maintenance tacrolimus and steroids. After intestinal transplantation, graft-versus-host and host-versus-graft alloreactive T cell clones in the graft, circulation and bone marrow were tracked using bulk TCR-beta CDR3 sequencing. Alloreactive clones were identified by sequencing pre-transplant mixed lymphocyte reaction products and comparing these products with unstimulated pre-transplant donor and recipient T cells. A cohort of about two dozen intestinal transplant recipients, including one retransplant, was enrolled, and a few patients lacking pretransplant specimens were excluded. Donor T cell macrochimerism was defined as a peak of at least 4% donor T cells among recipient peripheral blood mononuclear cells. Rather than being sequenced by the commercial service, samples from a few later patients were sequenced in-house on an Illumina MiSeq and processed with MiXCR. The study at large found these results: In patients with donor T cell macrochimerism, the allografts had high GvH to HvG T cell clonal ratios. Early after transplant, peak levels of circulating GvH clones were found to be associated with declines in HvG clones. Conclusions were limited by the relatively low number and heterogeneity of intestinal transplant patients. GvH clones turned up in recipient bone marrow, with some appearing earlier in ileal mucosa or blood, a pattern consistent with an intestinal mucosal origin.

The protocol used for the library was the immunoSEQ multiplex PCR assay. In most patients, genomic DNA was isolated using the Qiagen DNeasy Blood and Tissue Kit and sent frozen to Adaptive Biotechnologies for TCR sequencing. High-throughput TCR-beta CDR3 sequencing of genomic DNA from most patients was performed by Adaptive Biotechnologies. On the authors' methods: TCR sequencing data were retrieved from Adaptive's ImmunoSEQ software for around 18 patients, whereas three other patients were processed with MiXCR and VDJtools. To correct CD4 versus CD8 sorting errors, any sequence found in both subsets at a frequency ratio below 5:1 was removed. Because the origin of CDR3 nucleotide sequences shared between donor and recipient could not be assigned, those sequences were removed. To count as alloreactive, a clone needed at least 2-fold expansion over unstimulated cells and a minimum CFSE-low frequency of 0.002% (template counts) or 0.001% (read counts). Clones were considered mappable if detected in sequenced pre-transplant spleen, lymph node, or MLR CFSE-low populations of the donor or recipient. The cumulative frequency of alloreactive clones was calculated as a percentage of all sequences, weighted by copy number. TCRdb took over this immuneACCESS table, retaining in-frame rearrangements with V and J assigned. Such tables are incomplete; in checked studies, under half of the missing clones stem from an unresolved V gene, and the remainder is unexplained. The V and J calls and clone size are taken from that table; D and trimming were inferred from the DNA. This sample gives roughly 75,000 clones in total; 91% of them show up just once. Together, the top ten hold more than 0.075% of the sample.

Taken with the paper, the label for time point translates to: cells obtained before transplantation from donor or recipient. CD3+CD4+ and CD3+CD8+ populations were FACS-sorted from unstimulated pre-transplant donor and recipient cells taken from spleen or lymph nodes. The sequence was obtained from a human donor who received an intestinal transplant. Recombination joined TRBV19 with TRBJ2-5; a tentative D match to TRBD2 spans 7 bases. TRBJ2-7 explains the end of the DNA better; the J call may be wrong. Sequenced here: unstimulated CD4+ T cells sorted from spleen or lymph node cells, sampled before intestinal transplant. The CDR3: CASRRGGGSYEQYF. The DNA sequence is as follows: TGTGCCAGCAGGCGGGGAGGGGGATCCTACGAGCAGTACTTC.